The entry below gives a single T cell receptor (beta chain) sequence along with its context. Its target is not known. Germline loops: CDR1 MGHRA, CDR2 YSYEKL. Trimming took off 0 bases at V and 0 bases at J, with 15 bases between the two ends. This CDR3 region has 17 residues. Here immunoSEQ multiplex PCR was the method, and the copy in TCRdb shows in-frame clones only, minus some. The data contain more than 250,000 clones, 75% to 90% of them seen just once; the ten biggest clones take up around 0.8%. This record comes from a study of cytomegalovirus exposure and HLA in healthy donors. Study information: The 110 or so validation repertoires used the same platform as the 666 first-cohort repertoires, a later analysis reported.

Study-level points and caveats: It was reportedly the case that the classifier diagnosed cytomegalovirus status with high specificity and sensitivity. As confirmed in vitro, a few CMV-associated chains were specific for CMV antigens.

The sample consisted of PBMCs. V usage is TRBV4-1 and J usage is TRBJ2-7; tentatively, D is TRBD2 (5 bases). This TCR derives from a woman between 18 and 29 years old in good health and CMV-seronegative. Here the CDR3 reads CASSQDFGLADSYEQYF. DNA for the CDR3: TGCGCCAGCAGCCAAGATTTCGGGCTAGCTGACTCCTACGAGCAGTACTTC.